This T cell receptor beta chain was identified during a study of shared clonotypes between healthy human individuals. Study-level findings and limits: The study drew on few donors, limiting represented genetic and exposure-history diversity. Of the naive CD4 clonotypes, about 5.4% were shared across a few donors. Non-shared clonotypes showed lower generation probabilities than clonotypes common to all four donors.

Healthy adults negative for HIV, lacking recent acute infections or vaccinations, served as donors. Trimming at V came to 1 base and at J to 7 bases, leaving 2 bases not matched to a gene. This CDR3 is built from 15 residues. Germline loops: CDR1 SGHVS, CDR2 FQNEAQ. Comment on this clone: As yet, its antigen is unknown.

Generated by immunoSEQ multiplex PCR, the TCRdb table keeps only in-frame clones and is missing some. The data show 2,500,000 or so clones, over 85% seen once. This clonotype was sampled from a man aged 18 to 29 in good health. Sequenced input: naive CD4+ T cells sorted from blood. The subset denotes: CD45RA+ positively selected. The genes are TRBV7-8 and TRBJ1-6, with TRBD1 matching 9 bases. In DNA form, the CDR3 reads TGTGCCAGCAGCTTAGTTGGACAGGGGAATTCACCCCTCCACTTT. This encodes CASSLVGQGNSPLHF.